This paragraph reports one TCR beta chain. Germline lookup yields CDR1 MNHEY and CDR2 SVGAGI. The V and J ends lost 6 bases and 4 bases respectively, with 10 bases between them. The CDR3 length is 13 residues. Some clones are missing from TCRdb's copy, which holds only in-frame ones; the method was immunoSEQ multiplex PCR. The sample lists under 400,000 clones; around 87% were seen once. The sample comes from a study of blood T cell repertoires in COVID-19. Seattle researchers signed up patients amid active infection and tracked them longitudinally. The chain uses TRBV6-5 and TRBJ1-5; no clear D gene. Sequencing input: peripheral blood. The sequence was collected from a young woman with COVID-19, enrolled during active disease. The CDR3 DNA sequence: TGTGCCAGCAGCGAGGGTCCGAATCAGCCCCAGCATTTT. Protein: CASSEGPNQPQHF.